By proportion, the clone carrying this T cell receptor beta chain is medium-sized. This record comes from a study of neurological immune-mediated disorders. TCRdb ran MiXCR on the 5' RACE reads and lists one entry per CDR3 protein. The sample carries 20,000 or so distinct CDR3 sequences, around an eighth recorded once. This CDR3 spans 15 amino acids. Germline lookup yields CDR1 SQVTM and CDR2 ANQGSEA. V trimming: 1 base; J trimming: 5 bases; junction bases outside the gene matches: 7. The source of this sequence is a woman aged 40 to 50 with HTLV-1-associated myelopathy (HAM/TSP). The sequenced material came from PBMCs. V and J are TRBV29-1 and TRBJ2-1; 8 bases map to TRBD2. DNA for the CDR3: TGCAGCGTTGAAGGACAGCGGGAGTCAGACAATGAGCAGTTCTTC. It is translated as CSVEGQRESDNEQFF.